This T cell receptor beta chain derives from a study of identical twins. Concerning this clonotype: What it recognizes is unknown.

TCRdb recomputed calls from the 5' RACE reads with MiXCR, one row per CDR3 protein. The data contain roughly 720,000 distinct CDR3 sequences, roughly 18% of them singletons. Germline assignment: CDR1 GTSNPN and CDR2 SVGIG (reference sequence). The CDR3 contains 12 residues. Trimming removed 0 bases from V and 7 bases from J, with 7 bases in between. Study observations and caveats: Memory repertoires lacked the insertion deficit that abundant cord blood beta clonotypes showed.

These same records also appear under a second study, on T cells expressing NK-cell markers. According to that study: Sorted CD3+CD56+NKG2C+, CD3+CD56+NKG2C- and CD3+CD56-NKG2C+ T-cell subsets were beta-chain profiled. The use of an anti-gamma-delta TCR antibody, which was added in several experiments, restricted sorting to T cells expressing alpha-beta TCR. In a handful of donors, dominant clonotypes made up about 25-65% of CD3+CD56-NKG2C+ cells.

The chain combines TRBV30 with TRBJ2-1, with unresolved D. The TCR sequence derives from a woman aged 18-29 years in good health. Sequencing used PBMCs. The DNA of the CDR3 is TGTGCCTGGAGTGTCCGTTTGAATGAGCAGTTCTTC. Translating it yields CAWSVRLNEQFF.